These 10 T cell receptor beta chains were all obtained from the same sample, sequenced in a study of T cell responses to AZD1222 COVID-19 vaccine. Measured with immunoSEQ multiplex PCR; TCRdb has only the in-frame clones, and not every one. The sample has about 120,000 clones, around nine tenths seen once. The starting material was peripheral blood, obtained on day 0 of AZD1222 vaccination. These receptor sequences come from an adult in good health.

The count of this clone is one. The V gene is TRBV7-3, the J gene TRBJ1-1; no clear D. CDR1 and CDR2 (germline): SGHTA, FQGTGA. CDR3 size: 18 residues. The germline V and J ends were trimmed by 0 bases and 1 base, with 18 bases remaining between them. The CDR3 reads CASSLTGPPSPGNTEAFF. The CDR3 DNA follows: TGTGCCAGCAGCTTAACTGGGCCCCCAAGCCCCGGGAACACTGAAGCTTTCTTT.

In the case of this clone: The junction departs from the called germline gene at one end, perhaps through a read error. Written as DNA, the CDR3 is TGTGCCAGCAGGGGACAGGGTTTCGGAACGCGGTATTTT. Protein product: CASRGQGFGTRYF. The chain joins TRBV2 to TRBJ2-3, with 9 bases lining up with TRBD1. The CDR3 contains 13 residues. Looked up from germline, CDR1 is SNHLY and CDR2 is FYNNEI. The whole variable domain, remainder taken from reference TRBV2 and TRBJ2-3, is EPEVTQTPSHQVTQMGQEVILRCVPISNHLYFYWYRQILGQKVEFLVSFYNNEISEKSEIFDDQFSVERPDGSNFTLKIRSTKLEDSAMYFCASRGQGFGTRYFGPGTRLTVL.

A few counts support this clone. This sequence joins TRBV15 and TRBJ1-5, with D possibly matching TRBD1 (6 bases). The CDR3 spans 14 residues. The V end was cut by 4 bases, the J end by 9 bases, with 16 bases between. CDR1 and CDR2 (germline): LNHNV, YYDKDF (reference sequence). CDR3 protein: CATSTSGVSSPQHF. In DNA form, the CDR3 reads TGTGCCACCAGCACTTCAGGGGTGAGCTCGCCCCAGCATTTT.

The rearrangement links TRBV28 to TRBJ2-2; 10 nucleotides match TRBD1. This CDR3 has 17 residues. Trimming cost V 7 bases and J 4 bases; bases outside gene matches: 12. CDR1 MDHEN and CDR2 SYDVKM come from the germline V gene. CDR3 loop: CASIISGTGASTGELFF. CDR3 nucleotides: TGTGCCAGCATAATTTCCGGGACAGGGGCGTCCACCGGGGAGCTGTTTTTT.

The rearrangement uses TRBV6-4 and TRBJ2-2, with 12 nucleotides matching TRBD1. The V and J ends lost 8 bases and 8 bases, in that order; junction bases with no gene match: 6. Germline V gene sequence: CDR1 MRHNA, CDR2 SNTAGT. The length of the CDR3 is 14 residues. The CDR3 region has the DNA TGTGCCAGCTCCCGGGACAGGGGGCCGGGGGAGCTGTTTTTT. Protein sequence: CASSRDRGPGELFF.

The V and J genes are TRBV19 and TRBJ2-5; 9 bases map to TRBD2. This CDR3 is 14 amino acids long. Germline trimming cut 1 base from V and 3 bases from J; bases unmatched to any gene: 0. Germline V CDR1 and CDR2: LNHDA, SQIVND (reference sequence). In DNA, the CDR3 is TGTGCCAGTAGTATAGGACTAGCGGAAGAGACCCAGTACTTC. This sequence encodes CASSIGLAEETQYF.

The count of this clone is one. The V gene is TRBV7-9, the J gene TRBJ2-1; D gene uncertain. The V end lost 5 bases, the J end lost 4 bases, and 9 bases lay between the germline ends. The CDR3 totals 13 residues. Germline V gene data show CDR1 as SEHNR and CDR2 as FQNEAQ (reference sequence). The CDR3 loop is CASSNTPYNEQFF. CDR3 sequence (DNA): TGTGCCAGCAGCAACACACCGTACAATGAGCAGTTCTTC.

The V and J genes are TRBV2 and TRBJ2-3; TRBD2 aligns across 10 bases. The V and J ends lost 6 bases and 3 bases, in that order; junction bases with no gene match: 6. Germline V gene lookup returns CDR1 SNHLY and CDR2 FYNNEI. The CDR3 extends over 15 amino acids. CDR3 residues: CASRRVAGGTDTQYF. CDR3 coding DNA: TGTGCCAGCAGGAGGGTAGCGGGAGGAACAGATACGCAGTATTTT. Full variable domain (missing parts from reference TRBV2 and TRBJ2-3): EPEVTQTPSHQVTQMGQEVILRCVPISNHLYFYWYRQILGQKVEFLVSFYNNEISEKSEIFDDQFSVERPDGSNFTLKIRSTKLEDSAMYFCASRRVAGGTDTQYFGPGTRLTVL.

The CDR3 DNA is TGTGCCAGCAGTGAACGTCCCTCTGGGGCCAACGTCCTGACTTTC. Translation gives CASSERPSGANVLTF. The genes are TRBV6-1 and TRBJ2-6; no reliable D call. Germline CDR1 MNHNS, CDR2 SASEGT. This CDR3 contains 15 residues. The V end was cut by 2 bases, the J end by 0 bases, with 5 bases between.

In this sample, this clone turned up a few times. This chain uses TRBV14 with TRBJ2-1, with D perhaps being TRBD1 or TRBD2 (6 bases each). CDR1 and CDR2 (germline): SGHDN, FVKESK. Trimming cost V 0 bases and J 2 bases, with 8 bases left between them. The CDR3 covers 15 residues. CDR3: CASSQDGGPYNEQFF. As DNA, the CDR3 is TGTGCCAGCAGCCAAGATGGGGGGCCCTACAATGAGCAGTTCTTC.